These 22 T cell receptor beta chains were all obtained from the same sample, sequenced in a study of shared clonotypes between healthy human individuals. CD8 cells regarded as naive lacked CD45RO, were positively chosen for CCR7, and omitted terminally differentiated effector memory CD45RA+ cells. The table came from immunoSEQ multiplex PCR; TCRdb's copy has only in-frame clones and leaves some out. Seen here are 750,000 to 1,000,000 clones, more than 85% observed once, and the top ten hold less than 25%. Sequenced sample: naive CD8+ T cells sorted from blood. Source of these receptors: a man aged 25-45 years in good health.

This rearrangement joins TRBV6-1 to TRBJ2-7; TRBD1 matches 8 bases. Germline V CDR1 and CDR2: MNHNS, SASEGT. The CDR3 is 13 residues long. V was clipped by 7 bases and J by 3 bases; unmatched bases: 5. The CDR3 sequence: CASNPGQVYEQYF. The CDR3 region has the DNA TGTGCCAGCAACCCGGGACAGGTCTACGAGCAGTACTTC.

The J gene is TRBJ2-1, the V gene TRBV19; D is unresolved. CDR1 is LNHDA, CDR2 SQIVND, per germline (reference sequence). The CDR3 is 12 residues long. Between the trimmed V and J ends, which lost 5 bases and 3 bases, there was a span of 5 bases. Written as DNA, the CDR3 is TGTGCCAGTAGTCGAGGCTACAATGAGCAGTTCTTC. Protein product: CASSRGYNEQFF. The full variable domain, rest sourced from reference TRBV19 and TRBJ2-1, is DGGITQSPKYLFRKEGQNVTLSCEQNLNHDAMYWYRQDPGQGLRLIYYSQIVNDFQKGDIAEGYSVSREKKESFPLTVTSAQKNPTAFYLCASSRGYNEQFFGPGTRLTVL.

The J gene is TRBJ2-3, the V gene TRBV9, with D unresolved. V dropped 2 bases and J dropped 0 bases, with 10 bases sitting between them. Germline V gene data show CDR1 as SGDLS and CDR2 as YYNGEE. The CDR3 covers 15 residues. The CDR3 bases are TGTGCCAGCAGCGTGGGCTTCTCTAGCACAGATACGCAGTATTTT. It is translated as CASSVGFSSTDTQYF.

Notes on this clone: The same CDR3 is also encoded by other DNA sequences in this sample. The chain is built from TRBV7-9 and TRBJ2-1; weak D call: TRBD2 (5 bases). The germline gives CDR1 SEHNR, CDR2 FQNEAQ (reference sequence). V gave up 5 bases and J gave up 5 bases, with 7 bases separating them. This CDR3 is built from 12 residues. CDR3 DNA sequence: TGTGCCAGCAGCCGGACTGACAATGAGCAGTTCTTC. Its translation is CASSRTDNEQFF.

This CDR3 reads CASRTGHSNQPQHF. The CDR3 coding sequence is TGTGCCAGCAGGACAGGGCATAGCAATCAGCCCCAGCATTTT. The chain joins TRBV27 to TRBJ1-5; 7 bases are a match to TRBD1. CDR1 is MNHEY, CDR2 SMNVEV, per germline (reference sequence). CDR3 size: 14 residues. V shed 6 bases, J shed 0 bases, and the junction held 2 bases outside the gene matches.

This chain joins TRBV27 and TRBJ2-3; D is unresolved. CDR1 MNHEY and CDR2 SMNVEV come from the germline V gene (reference sequence). With 2 bases removed from V and 0 bases from J, the gap between germline ends came to 12 bases. The CDR3 is 16 residues long. Here the CDR3 DNA reads TGTGCCAGCAGTTTAGATAACAGATATAGCACAGATACGCAGTATTTT. It yields the protein CASSLDNRYSTDTQYF.

The J gene is TRBJ2-1, the V gene TRBV7-6, with 11 positions matching TRBD2. The CDR3 contains 15 residues. Germline V gene lookup returns CDR1 SGHVS and CDR2 FNYEAQ. V shed 6 bases and J 8 bases; nucleotides not matched to a gene: 9. The CDR3 coding sequence is TGTGCCAGCAGTTATAAGACTAGCGGGATCGATGAGCAGTTCTTC. It is translated as CASSYKTSGIDEQFF.

This sequence joins TRBV6-1 and TRBJ2-3; D is perhaps TRBD1 or TRBD2 (6 bases each). The CDR3 consists of 16 residues. CDR1 is MNHNS, CDR2 SASEGT, per germline. Deletions cut 1 base from V and 1 base from J, with 12 bases between. The CDR3 DNA reads TGTGCCAGCAGTGAAGTCCCGAGGGGGGGCACAGATACGCAGTATTTT. Protein: CASSEVPRGGTDTQYF.

A single count supports this clone. This chain connects TRBV28 to TRBJ2-3, with 11 bases fitting TRBD2. V lost 6 bases, J lost 2 bases, and 4 bases stayed unmatched. The CDR3 has 15 amino acids. Germline V gene lookup returns CDR1 MDHEN and CDR2 SYDVKM. The CDR3 protein is CASRLGLADTDTQYF. The CDR3, as DNA: TGTGCCAGCAGGCTGGGACTAGCGGACACAGATACGCAGTATTTT.

This sequence joins TRBV27 and TRBJ2-2; TRBD2 matches at 10 bases. The CDR3 is made up of 16 amino acids. J gave up 6 bases and V 4 bases, and 8 bases lay outside the gene matches. Germline-derived CDR1 and CDR2 are MNHEY and SMNVEV (reference sequence). As DNA, the CDR3 is TGTGCCAGCAGTTCCACTAGCGGGATCAGCCCCGGGGAGCTGTTTTTT. Translation gives CASSSTSGISPGELFF.

The V call is TRBV30, the J call TRBJ2-1; 8 positions agree with TRBD2. Germline CDR1 is GTSNPN and CDR2 is SVGIG (reference sequence). The CDR3 is 17 amino acids. After removal of 1 base from V and 1 base from J, the junction contained 9 bases not matched to a gene. CDR3 nucleotide sequence: TGTGCCTGGAGTGGGTGGGAGCGGGAGTCATCCTACAATGAGCAGTTCTTC. It yields the protein CAWSGWERESSYNEQFF.

The gene calls are TRBV7-2 and TRBJ2-5; the match to TRBD1 covers 9 bases. V dropped 5 bases and J dropped 5; count of bases not matched to a gene: 12. Germline CDR1 reads SGHTA; CDR2 reads FQGNSA. The CDR3 contains 16 residues. The chain's CDR3 is CASSLLEAGTGETQYF. As DNA, the CDR3 is TGTGCCAGCAGCCTCCTGGAGGCCGGGACAGGGGAGACCCAGTACTTC.

This clone was picked up one time. V and J are TRBV6-1 and TRBJ2-2, with D perhaps given as TRBD1 or TRBD2 (5 bases each). The CDR3 is 12 residues long. Germline assignment: CDR1 MNHNS and CDR2 SASEGT. Trimming took 8 bases from V and 5 from J, leaving 9 bases between them. CDR3: CASLGETGELFF. The CDR3, as DNA: TGTGCCAGCTTAGGGGAGACCGGGGAGCTGTTTTTT.

This chain uses TRBV4-1 with TRBJ2-1; D gene unclear. CDR1 and CDR2 (germline): MGHRA, YSYEKL. This CDR3 contains 13 residues. V was trimmed by 4 bases and J by 0 bases, leaving 4 bases between them. The DNA of the CDR3 is TGCGCCAGCAGCCCCAGCTCCTACAATGAGCAGTTCTTC. This sequence encodes CASSPSSYNEQFF.

The CDR3 sequence: CASSQGDTRYEQYF. The CDR3 region has the DNA TGCGCCAGCAGCCAAGGGGACACGCGCTACGAGCAGTACTTC. V is TRBV4-1 and J is TRBJ2-7; weak D call: TRBD1 (6 bases). The germline gives CDR1 MGHRA, CDR2 YSYEKL. V was pared by 1 base and J by 3 bases, with 10 bases between. This CDR3 region has 14 residues.

The V gene is TRBV28, the J gene TRBJ1-5; D is ambiguous. Germline loops: CDR1 MDHEN, CDR2 SYDVKM. With 2 bases removed from V and 3 bases from J, the gap between germline ends came to 11 bases. The CDR3 length is 15 residues. CDR3 sequence reads: CASSLVTSLNQPQHF. In DNA form, the CDR3 reads TGTGCCAGCAGTTTAGTCACTAGCCTCAATCAGCCCCAGCATTTT.

The CDR3 region has the DNA TGTGCCAGCAGCCCTAAACAGCCCAGCTCCTACAATGAGCAGTTCTTC. Its protein product is CASSPKQPSSYNEQFF. This chain links TRBV13 with TRBJ2-1, with unresolved D. Germline assignment: CDR1 PRHDT and CDR2 FYEKMQ (reference sequence). The CDR3 is 16 residues long. V was cut by 5 bases and J by 0 bases, with 14 bases left in between.

The gene calls are TRBV5-1 and TRBJ2-4; D tentatively reads TRBD1 or TRBD2 (6 bases each). Trimming shortened V by 6 bases and J by 8 bases, and 18 bases separated the two germline ends. The CDR3 loop spans 14 amino acids. Per germline, CDR1 SGHRS and CDR2 YFSETQ. The CDR3 here is CASTPAGGEDIQYF. Here the CDR3 DNA reads TGCGCCAGCACCCCCGCCGGGGGCGAGGACATTCAGTACTTC.

V and J are TRBV28 and TRBJ2-7; no clear D. V was clipped by 3 bases and J by 5 bases, with 2 bases between them. Germline CDR1 and CDR2: MDHEN and SYDVKM. This CDR3 is 10 amino acids long. The chain's CDR3 is CASSFDEQYF. The DNA for the CDR3 is TGTGCCAGCAGTTTCGACGAGCAGTACTTC.

The chain links TRBV10-3 to TRBJ2-3; D gene uncertain. CDR1 and CDR2 (germline): ENHRY, SYGVKD. V lost 2 bases, J lost 2 bases, and 8 bases lay in between. This CDR3 comprises 14 residues. DNA for the CDR3: TGTGCCATCAGTGAGGAACTAACCACAGATACGCAGTATTTT. It translates to CAISEELTTDTQYF.

The chain couples TRBV11-2 to TRBJ2-7; 10 nucleotides agree with TRBD2. CDR3 length: 16 residues. Trimming cost V 5 bases and J 2 bases; bases outside gene matches: 9. Germline CDR1 reads SGHAT; CDR2 reads FQNNGV. The CDR3, as DNA: TGTGCCAGCAGCGGGCCCGGGACTAGCGAGACCTACGAGCAGTACTTC. Its protein is CASSGPGTSETYEQYF.

Points on this clone: Additional DNA sequences in this sample encode the identical CDR3. The chain recombines TRBV11-2 with TRBJ2-7; D gene ambiguous. Per the germline V gene, CDR1 is SGHAT and CDR2 is FQNNGV. The V and J ends lost 2 bases and 0 bases respectively, with 11 bases between them. The CDR3 totals 15 residues. The CDR3 sequence: CASSLWASGSYEQYF. The DNA of the CDR3 is TGTGCCAGCAGCTTATGGGCCTCCGGCTCCTACGAGCAGTACTTC. Complete variable domain (other parts from reference TRBV11-2 and TRBJ2-7): EAGVAQSPRYKIIEKRQSVAFWCNPISGHATLYWYQQILGQGPKLLIQFQNNGVVDDSQLPKDRFSAERLKGVDSTLKIQPAKLEDSAVYLCASSLWASGSYEQYFGPGTRLTVT.